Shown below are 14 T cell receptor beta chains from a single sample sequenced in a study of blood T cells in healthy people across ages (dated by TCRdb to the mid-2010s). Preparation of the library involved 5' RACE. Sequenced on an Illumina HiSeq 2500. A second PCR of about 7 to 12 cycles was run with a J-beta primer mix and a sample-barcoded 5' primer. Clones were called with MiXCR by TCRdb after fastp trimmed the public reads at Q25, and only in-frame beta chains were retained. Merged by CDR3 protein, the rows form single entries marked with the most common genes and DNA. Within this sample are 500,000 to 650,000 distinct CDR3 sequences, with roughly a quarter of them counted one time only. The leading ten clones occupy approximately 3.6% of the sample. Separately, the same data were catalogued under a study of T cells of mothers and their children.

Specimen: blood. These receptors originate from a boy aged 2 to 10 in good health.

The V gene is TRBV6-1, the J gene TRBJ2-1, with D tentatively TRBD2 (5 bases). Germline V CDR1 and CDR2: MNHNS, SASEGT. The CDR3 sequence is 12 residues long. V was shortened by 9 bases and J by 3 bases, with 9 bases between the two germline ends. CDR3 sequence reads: CASERNYNEQFF. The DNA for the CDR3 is TGTGCCAGTGAGCGGAACTACAATGAGCAGTTCTTC.

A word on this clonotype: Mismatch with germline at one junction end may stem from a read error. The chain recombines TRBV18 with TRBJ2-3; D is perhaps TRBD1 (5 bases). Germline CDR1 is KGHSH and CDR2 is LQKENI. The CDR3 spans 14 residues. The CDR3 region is CANSRQGSTDTQYF. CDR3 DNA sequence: TGTGCCAACTCACGGCAGGGTTCCACAGATACGCAGTATTTT.

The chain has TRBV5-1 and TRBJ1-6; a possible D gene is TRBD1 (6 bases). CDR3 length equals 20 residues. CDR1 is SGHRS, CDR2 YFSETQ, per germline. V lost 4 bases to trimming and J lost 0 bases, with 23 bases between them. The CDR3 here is CASSRELLTGRRSYNSPLHF. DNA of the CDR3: TGCGCCAGCAGCCGCGAACTCCTTACAGGGCGCCGCTCCTATAATTCACCCCTCCACTTT.

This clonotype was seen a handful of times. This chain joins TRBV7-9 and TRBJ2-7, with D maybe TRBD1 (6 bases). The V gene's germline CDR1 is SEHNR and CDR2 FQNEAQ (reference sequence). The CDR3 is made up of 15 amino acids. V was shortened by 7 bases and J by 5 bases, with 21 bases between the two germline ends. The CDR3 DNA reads TGTGCCAGCACCTCTAGACAGGCGTCGCCCCACGAGCAGTACTTC. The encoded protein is CASTSRQASPHEQYF.

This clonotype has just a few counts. CDR3 sequence reads: CASSQGTSGRPYNEQFF. The CDR3 nucleotides are TGTGCCAGCAGCCAAGGAACTAGCGGGAGGCCTTACAATGAGCAGTTCTTC. The gene calls are TRBV3-1 and TRBJ2-5, with 12 bases identical to TRBD2. The last part of the DNA fits TRBJ2-1 better; the J call may be wrong. This CDR3 has 17 residues. CDR1 is LGHDT, CDR2 YNNKEL, per germline (reference sequence).

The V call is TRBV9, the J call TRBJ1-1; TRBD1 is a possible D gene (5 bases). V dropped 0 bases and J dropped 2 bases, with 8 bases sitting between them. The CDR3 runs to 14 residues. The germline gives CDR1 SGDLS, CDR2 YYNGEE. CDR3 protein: CASSVVTGNTEAFF. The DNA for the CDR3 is TGTGCCAGCAGCGTAGTTACAGGTAACACTGAAGCTTTCTTT. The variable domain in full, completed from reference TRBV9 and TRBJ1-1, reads DSGVTQTPKHLITATGQRVTLRCSPRSGDLSVYWYQQSLDQGLQFLIQYYNGEERAKGNILERFSAQQFPDLHSELNLSSLELGDSALYFCASSVVTGNTEAFFGQGTRLTVV.

CDR3 region: CASSLEQGEGYTF. The CDR3 nucleotides read TGTGCCAGCAGCTTAGAACAGGGTGAAGGCTACACCTTC. This chain connects TRBV7-9 to TRBJ1-2, with D perhaps TRBD1 (6 bases). This CDR3 region has 13 residues. Trimming shortened V by 1 base and J by 8 bases, and 11 bases separated the two germline ends. The germline gives CDR1 SEHNR, CDR2 FQNEAQ (reference sequence).

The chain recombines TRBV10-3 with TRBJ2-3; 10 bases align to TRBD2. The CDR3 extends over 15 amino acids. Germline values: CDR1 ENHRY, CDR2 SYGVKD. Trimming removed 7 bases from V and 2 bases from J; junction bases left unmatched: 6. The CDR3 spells CAITIAGGPTDTQYF. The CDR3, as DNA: TGTGCCATCACTATAGCGGGAGGCCCCACAGATACGCAGTATTTT.

The CDR3 DNA is TGTGCCAGCAGCTTAGAGGACTTCTACGAGCAGTACTTC. It translates to CASSLEDFYEQYF. The chain recombines TRBV7-9 with TRBJ2-5; tentatively, D is TRBD2 (5 bases). The end of the DNA is better explained by TRBJ2-7, so the J call may be wrong. Looked up from germline, CDR1 is SEHNR and CDR2 is FQNEAQ (reference sequence). The CDR3 is 13 amino acids.

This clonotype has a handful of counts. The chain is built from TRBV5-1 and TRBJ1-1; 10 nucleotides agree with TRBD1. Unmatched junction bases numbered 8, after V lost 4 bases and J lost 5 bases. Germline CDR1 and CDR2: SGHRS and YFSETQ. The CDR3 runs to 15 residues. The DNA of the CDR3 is TGCGCCAGCAGCCCATGGACAGGGGGGGTGACTGAAGCTTTCTTT. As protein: CASSPWTGGVTEAFF.

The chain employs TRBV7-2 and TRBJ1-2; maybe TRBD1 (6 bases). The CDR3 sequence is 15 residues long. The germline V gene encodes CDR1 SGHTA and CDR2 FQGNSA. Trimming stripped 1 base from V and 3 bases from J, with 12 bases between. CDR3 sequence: CASSLEGGPYYGYTF. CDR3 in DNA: TGTGCCAGCAGCTTAGAAGGGGGACCCTACTATGGCTACACCTTC.

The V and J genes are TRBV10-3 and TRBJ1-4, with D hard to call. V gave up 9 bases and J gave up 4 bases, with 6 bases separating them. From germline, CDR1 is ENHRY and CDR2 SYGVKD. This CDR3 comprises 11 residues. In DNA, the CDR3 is TGTGCCATAGGCGATAATGAAAAACTGTTTTTT. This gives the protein CAIGDNEKLFF.

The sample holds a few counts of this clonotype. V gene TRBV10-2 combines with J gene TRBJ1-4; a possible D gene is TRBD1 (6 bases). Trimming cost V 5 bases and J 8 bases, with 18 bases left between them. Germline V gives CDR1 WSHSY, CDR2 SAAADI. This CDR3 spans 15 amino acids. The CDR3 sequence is CASSQQKGVGEKLFF. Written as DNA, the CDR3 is TGCGCCAGCAGTCAGCAGAAGGGGGTTGGCGAAAAACTGTTTTTT.

The CDR3 DNA is TGTGCCAGCAGCCTACGACTAAGTCTTCACAATGAGCAGTTCTTC. Translation gives CASSLRLSLHNEQFF. This chain joins TRBV5-6 and TRBJ2-1; a weak D match, TRBD2 (5 bases). With 4 bases removed from V and 5 bases from J, the gap between germline ends came to 16 bases. The CDR3 sequence is 15 residues long. Looked up from germline, CDR1 is SGHDT and CDR2 is YYEEEE. The entire variable domain, with the rest obtained from reference TRBV5-6 and TRBJ2-1, is as follows: DAGVTQSPTHLIKTRGQQVTLRCSPKSGHDTVSWYQQALGQGPQFIFQYYEEEERQRGNFPDRFSGHQFPNYSSELNVNALLLGDSALYLCASSLRLSLHNEQFFGPGTRLTVL.